The 18 T cell receptor beta chains in this list originate from one sample, sequenced in a study of neurological immune-mediated disorders. MiXCR was run by TCRdb on the 5' RACE reads, yielding one entry per CDR3 protein. The sample yields around 61,000 distinct CDR3 sequences, 5.2% seen once. Sequenced input: PBMCs. The receptors stem from a human donor with multiple sclerosis. The donor label of this sample is uncertain.

The chain recombines TRBV3-1 with TRBJ1-1; unclear D gene. CDR1 and CDR2 from the germline V gene are LGHDT and YNNKEL (reference sequence). V lost 2 bases and J lost 5, with 12 bases in between. This CDR3 is built from 14 residues. The CDR3 nucleotides are TGTGCCAGCAGCCAAAGGGATACGGGAACTGAAGCTTTCTTT. This translates into CASSQRDTGTEAFF.

In its sample, this clonotype was seen many times. J is TRBJ1-1 and V is TRBV5-1, with TRBD1 as a possible D gene (6 bases). Trimming took 4 bases from V and 1 from J, leaving 11 bases between them. Germline CDR1 reads SGHRS; CDR2 reads YFSETQ. The CDR3 is 14 residues long. CDR3 coding DNA: TGCGCCAGCAGCCTCCGAGGGGGGAACACTGAAGCTTTCTTT. Protein product: CASSLRGGNTEAFF.

This clonotype was detected ten times or more. J is TRBJ2-1 and V is TRBV5-1; 9 bases line up with TRBD2. CDR3 length: 14 residues. Trimming took 4 bases from V and 9 from J; bases not matched to a gene: 8. Germline values: CDR1 SGHRS, CDR2 YFSETQ. CDR3 DNA: TGCGCCAGCAGCGGGGCTAGCGGGGACCTTGAGCAGTTCTTC. It is translated as CASSGASGDLEQFF.

Concerning this clonotype itself: Because the CDR3's place on the DNA is in doubt, the DNA is left out and the CDR3 is given as listed by TCRdb. V gene TRBV6-1 combines with J gene TRBJ2-7; TRBD1, as called in the table, went unchecked against the DNA. Looked up from germline, CDR1 is MNHNS and CDR2 is SASEGT. The CDR3 comprises 23 residues, both ends counted. The CDR3 protein is CASTPGGKGYGYTFGSGTYEQYF.

This clonotype was picked up many times. The chain recombines TRBV5-1 with TRBJ2-1; tentative D call: TRBD2 (6 bases). The germline V and J ends were trimmed by 4 bases and 0 bases, with 11 bases remaining between them. This CDR3 contains 15 residues. Germline CDR1 SGHRS, CDR2 YFSETQ. DNA for the CDR3: TGCGCCAGCAGCCCCTTAGCGGACTCCTACAATGAGCAGTTCTTC. Protein sequence: CASSPLADSYNEQFF.

There are many counts of this clonotype. The genes are TRBV20-1 and TRBJ2-3; 9 positions agree with TRBD2. Germline V gene data show CDR1 as DFQATT and CDR2 as SNEGSKA (reference sequence). J gave up 2 bases and V 6 bases, and 18 bases lay outside the gene matches. The CDR3 extends over 18 amino acids. The CDR3 protein is CSAPDASGALAATDTQYF. CDR3 DNA: TGCAGTGCCCCAGACGCTAGCGGGGCCTTGGCCGCCACAGATACGCAGTATTTT.

This clonotype came up many times. V and J are TRBV5-5 and TRBJ2-5; 12 bases are a match to TRBD2. This CDR3 has 15 residues. V shed 3 bases, J shed 6 bases, and the junction held 6 bases outside the gene matches. CDR1 is SGHKS, CDR2 YYEKEE, per germline (reference sequence). The CDR3 is CASSSGLAGTQTQYF. The DNA for the CDR3 is TGTGCCAGCAGCTCAGGACTAGCGGGGACACAGACCCAGTACTTC.

The chain couples TRBV7-2 to TRBJ2-3; D call uncertain. The CDR3 is made up of 14 amino acids. CDR1 is SGHTA, CDR2 FQGNSA, per germline. Trimming took 1 base from V and 2 from J, leaving 7 bases between them. The CDR3 nucleotides read TGTGCCAGCAGCTTAGTGGGCAACACAGATACGCAGTATTTT. It specifies CASSLVGNTDTQYF.

This clonotype was counted at least ten times. V is TRBV7-9 and J is TRBJ2-7; 7 positions agree with TRBD1. The CDR3 loop spans 12 amino acids. With 6 bases clipped from V and 7 bases from J, the junction kept 6 bases outside the gene matches. CDR1 SEHNR and CDR2 FQNEAQ come from the germline V gene (reference sequence). The CDR3: CASRETGEEQYF. Written as DNA, the CDR3 is TGTGCCAGCAGGGAAACAGGGGAGGAGCAGTACTTC.

This clonotype was seen at least ten times. The chain recombines TRBV5-6 with TRBJ1-3; D ambiguous. V lost 0 bases and J 0 bases, leaving 10 bases between the germline ends. The CDR3 length is 16 residues. Germline V gene sequence: CDR1 SGHDT, CDR2 YYEEEE. CDR3 protein: CASSLVWGDSGNTIYF. CDR3 coding DNA: TGTGCCAGCAGCTTGGTATGGGGAGACTCTGGAAACACCATATATTTT.

This clonotype has a count of ten or more. This chain joins TRBV10-2 and TRBJ1-4; the D gene is possibly TRBD1 (5 bases). Trimming took 2 bases from V and 2 from J, leaving 12 bases between them. Germline V CDR1 and CDR2: WSHSY, SAAADI. The CDR3 totals 16 residues. The DNA of the CDR3 is TGCGCCAGCAGTGAGCAGGGACCTGGGACTAATGAAAAACTGTTTTTT. This sequence encodes CASSEQGPGTNEKLFF.

This clonotype was seen at least ten times. The J gene is TRBJ1-4, the V gene TRBV20-1; TRBD1 aligns across 7 bases. The trim removed 7 bases at V and 1 base at J, leaving 9 bases unmatched. Looked up from germline, CDR1 is DFQATT and CDR2 is SNEGSKA (reference sequence). The CDR3 spans 15 residues. Written as DNA, the CDR3 is TGCAGTGGTGAGGACAGGAGGGGAACTAATGAAAAACTGTTTTTT. Translated, it gives CSGEDRRGTNEKLFF.

This clonotype was detected many times. V usage is TRBV5-6 and J usage is TRBJ2-3; 9 nucleotides agree with TRBD2. V trimming: 4 bases; J trimming: 4 bases; junction bases outside the gene matches: 4. CDR1 is SGHDT, CDR2 YYEEEE, per germline. CDR3 length equals 14 residues. The CDR3 is CASSRGGAPDTQYF. Here the CDR3 DNA reads TGTGCCAGCAGCCGCGGGGGGGCCCCAGATACGCAGTATTTT. The full variable domain, its missing parts supplied by reference TRBV5-6 and TRBJ2-3, is DAGVTQSPTHLIKTRGQQVTLRCSPKSGHDTVSWYQQALGQGPQFIFQYYEEEERQRGNFPDRFSGHQFPNYSSELNVNALLLGDSALYLCASSRGGAPDTQYFGPGTRLTVL.

There are many counts of this clonotype. The rearrangement links TRBV15 to TRBJ2-1; the match to TRBD2 covers 7 bases. Per germline, CDR1 LNHNV and CDR2 YYDKDF (reference sequence). This CDR3 contains 15 residues. V lost 2 bases, J lost 5 bases, and 6 bases stayed unmatched. CDR3 DNA sequence: TGTGCCACCAGCAGACACGGGGGGTCCAACAATGAGCAGTTCTTC. Its translation is CATSRHGGSNNEQFF.

This clonotype appeared many times. The J gene is TRBJ2-3, the V gene TRBV6-5; TRBD1 aligns across 7 bases. This CDR3 has 14 residues. Per the germline V gene, CDR1 is MNHEY and CDR2 is SVGAGI. J gave up 4 bases and V 5 bases, and 6 bases lay outside the gene matches. CDR3: CASSDRVAADTQYF. The CDR3 region has the DNA TGTGCCAGCAGTGACAGGGTTGCCGCAGATACGCAGTATTTT.

This clonotype has ten or more counts. CDR3 loop: CASSPGQFYGYTF. Here the CDR3 DNA reads TGTGCCAGCAGCCCGGGACAGTTCTATGGCTACACCTTC. The chain employs TRBV7-9 and TRBJ1-2; 7 bases map to TRBD1. CDR1 SEHNR and CDR2 FQNEAQ come from the germline V gene (reference sequence). The length of the CDR3 is 13 residues. Germline trimming cut 5 bases from V and 4 bases from J; bases unmatched to any gene: 4.

This clonotype has ten or more counts. The chain employs TRBV29-1 and TRBJ2-6; no clear D gene. This CDR3 region has 15 residues. From germline, CDR1 is SQVTM and CDR2 ANQGSEA. The V gene lost 7 bases and the J gene lost 0 bases, with 13 bases spanning the gap. DNA for the CDR3: TGCAGCGCTGAGGAACGGAACTCTGGGGCCAACGTCCTGACTTTC. Protein: CSAEERNSGANVLTF.

This clonotype was seen at least ten times. The chain recombines TRBV29-1 with TRBJ1-2; 7 positions match TRBD1. V was pared by 7 bases and J by 2 bases, with 13 bases of the junction left unmatched. Germline CDR1 is SQVTM and CDR2 is ANQGSEA. This CDR3 has 15 amino acids. Here the CDR3 reads CSAGGRDSINYGYTF. The DNA for the CDR3 is TGCAGCGCGGGGGGAAGGGACAGCATAAACTATGGCTACACCTTC.